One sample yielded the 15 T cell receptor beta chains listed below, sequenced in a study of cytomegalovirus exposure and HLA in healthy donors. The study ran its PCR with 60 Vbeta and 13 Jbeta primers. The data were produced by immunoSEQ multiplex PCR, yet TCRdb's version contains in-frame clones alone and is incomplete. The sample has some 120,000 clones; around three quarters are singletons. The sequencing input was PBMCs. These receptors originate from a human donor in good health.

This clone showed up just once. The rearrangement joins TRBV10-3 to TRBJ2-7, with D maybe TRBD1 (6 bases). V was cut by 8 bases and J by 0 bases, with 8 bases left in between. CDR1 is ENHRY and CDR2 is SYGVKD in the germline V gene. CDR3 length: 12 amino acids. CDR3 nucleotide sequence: TGTGCCATCTCGGGACACTCCTACGAGCAGTACTTC. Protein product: CAISGHSYEQYF.

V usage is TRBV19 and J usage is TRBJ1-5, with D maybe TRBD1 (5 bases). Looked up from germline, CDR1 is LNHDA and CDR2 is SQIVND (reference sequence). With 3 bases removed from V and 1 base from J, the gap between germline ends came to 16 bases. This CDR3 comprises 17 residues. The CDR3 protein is CASSMGRGGLSNQPQHF. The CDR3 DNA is TGTGCCAGTAGTATGGGTAGGGGAGGTTTGAGCAATCAGCCCCAGCATTTT. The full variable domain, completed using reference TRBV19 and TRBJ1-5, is DGGITQSPKYLFRKEGQNVTLSCEQNLNHDAMYWYRQDPGQGLRLIYYSQIVNDFQKGDIAEGYSVSREKKESFPLTVTSAQKNPTAFYLCASSMGRGGLSNQPQHFGDGTRLSIL.

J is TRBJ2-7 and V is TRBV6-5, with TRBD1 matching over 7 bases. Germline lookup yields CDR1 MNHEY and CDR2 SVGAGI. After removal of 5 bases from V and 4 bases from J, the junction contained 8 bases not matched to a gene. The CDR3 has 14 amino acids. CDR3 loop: CASSPRQGGYEQYF. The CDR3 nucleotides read TGTGCCAGCAGTCCCCGACAGGGTGGGTACGAGCAGTACTTC.

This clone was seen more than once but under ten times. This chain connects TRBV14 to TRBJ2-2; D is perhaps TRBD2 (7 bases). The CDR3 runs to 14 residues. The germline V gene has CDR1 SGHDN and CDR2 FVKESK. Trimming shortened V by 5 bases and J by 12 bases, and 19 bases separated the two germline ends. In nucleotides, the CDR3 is TGTGCCAGCAGCTTTAATCGGGGGGCGCGGCAGCTGTTTTTT. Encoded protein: CASSFNRGARQLFF.

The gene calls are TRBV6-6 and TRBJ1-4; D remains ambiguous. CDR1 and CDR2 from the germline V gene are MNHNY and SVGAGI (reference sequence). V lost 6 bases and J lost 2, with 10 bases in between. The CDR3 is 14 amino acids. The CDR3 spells CASRSGRTNEKLFF. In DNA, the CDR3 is TGTGCCAGCAGGAGTGGGAGGACTAATGAAAAACTGTTTTTT.

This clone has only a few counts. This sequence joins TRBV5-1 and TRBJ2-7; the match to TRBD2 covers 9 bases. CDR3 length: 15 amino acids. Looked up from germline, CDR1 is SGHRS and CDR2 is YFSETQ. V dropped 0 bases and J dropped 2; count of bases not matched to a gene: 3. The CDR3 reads CASSLGTSDAYEQYF. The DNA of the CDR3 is TGCGCCAGCAGCTTGGGGACTAGCGACGCCTACGAGCAGTACTTC.

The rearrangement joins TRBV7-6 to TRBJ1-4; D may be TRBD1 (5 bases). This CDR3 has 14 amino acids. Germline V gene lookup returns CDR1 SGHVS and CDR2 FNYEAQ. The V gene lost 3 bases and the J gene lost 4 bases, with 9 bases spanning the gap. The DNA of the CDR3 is TGTGCCAGCAGCTTCTCGGGGGTTAATGAAAAACTGTTTTTT. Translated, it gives CASSFSGVNEKLFF.

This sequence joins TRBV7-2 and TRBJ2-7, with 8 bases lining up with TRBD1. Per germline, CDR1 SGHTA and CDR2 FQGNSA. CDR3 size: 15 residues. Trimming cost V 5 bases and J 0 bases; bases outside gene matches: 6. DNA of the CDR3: TGTGCCAGCAGCCGGATGGACAGGGCCTCCTACGAGCAGTACTTC. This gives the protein CASSRMDRASYEQYF.

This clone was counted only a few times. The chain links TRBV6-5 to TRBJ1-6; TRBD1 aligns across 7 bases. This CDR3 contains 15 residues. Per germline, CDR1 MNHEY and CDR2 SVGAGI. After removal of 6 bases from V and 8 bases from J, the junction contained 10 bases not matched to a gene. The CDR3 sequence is CASSRGDRMDSPLHF. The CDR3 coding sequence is TGTGCCAGCAGCCGCGGGGACAGAATGGATTCACCCCTCCACTTT.

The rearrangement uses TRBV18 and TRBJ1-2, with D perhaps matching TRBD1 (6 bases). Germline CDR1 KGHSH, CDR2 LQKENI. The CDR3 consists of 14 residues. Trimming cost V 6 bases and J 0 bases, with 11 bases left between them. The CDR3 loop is CASSDRTANYGYTF. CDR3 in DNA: TGTGCCAGCTCGGACCGGACAGCTAACTATGGCTACACCTTC.

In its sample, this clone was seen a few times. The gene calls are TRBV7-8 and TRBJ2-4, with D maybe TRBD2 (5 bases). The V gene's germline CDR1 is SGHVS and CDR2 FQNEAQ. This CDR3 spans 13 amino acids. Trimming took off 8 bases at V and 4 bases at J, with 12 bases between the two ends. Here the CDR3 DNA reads TGTGCCAGCTCTGGAGGAGAGAAAAACATTCAGTACTTC. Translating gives CASSGGEKNIQYF. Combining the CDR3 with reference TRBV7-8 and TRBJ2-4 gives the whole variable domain GAGVSQSPRYKVAKRGQDVALRCDPISGHVSLFWYQQALGQGPEFLTYFQNEAQLDKSGLPSDRFFAERPEGSVSTLKIQRTQQEDSAVYLCASSGGEKNIQYFGAGTRLSVL.

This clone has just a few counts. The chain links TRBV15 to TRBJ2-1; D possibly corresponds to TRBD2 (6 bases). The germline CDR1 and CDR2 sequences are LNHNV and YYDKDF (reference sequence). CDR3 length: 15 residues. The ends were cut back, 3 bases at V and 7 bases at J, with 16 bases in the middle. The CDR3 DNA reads TGTGCCACCAGCAGGGGCTTGGGACTTCTAAATGAGCAGTTCTTC. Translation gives CATSRGLGLLNEQFF.

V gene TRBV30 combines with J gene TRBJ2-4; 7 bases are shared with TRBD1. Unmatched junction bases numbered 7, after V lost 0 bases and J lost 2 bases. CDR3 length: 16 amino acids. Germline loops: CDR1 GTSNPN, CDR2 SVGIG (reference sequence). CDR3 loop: CAWSVPATGTKNIQYF. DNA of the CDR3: TGTGCCTGGAGTGTACCCGCGACAGGGACCAAAAACATTCAGTACTTC. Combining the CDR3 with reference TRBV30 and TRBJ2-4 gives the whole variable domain SQTIHQWPATLVQPVGSPLSLECTVEGTSNPNLYWYRQAAGRGLQLLFYSVGIGQISSEVPQNLSASRPQDRQFILSSKKLLLSDSGFYLCAWSVPATGTKNIQYFGAGTRLSVL.

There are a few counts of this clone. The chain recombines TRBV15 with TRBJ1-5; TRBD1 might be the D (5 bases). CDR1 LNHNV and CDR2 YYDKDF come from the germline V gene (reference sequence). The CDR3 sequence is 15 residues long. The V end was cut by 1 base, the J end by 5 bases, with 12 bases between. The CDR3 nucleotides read TGTGCCACCAGCAGAGGAGGCAGGGTGGATCAGCCCCAGCATTTT. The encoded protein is CATSRGGRVDQPQHF.

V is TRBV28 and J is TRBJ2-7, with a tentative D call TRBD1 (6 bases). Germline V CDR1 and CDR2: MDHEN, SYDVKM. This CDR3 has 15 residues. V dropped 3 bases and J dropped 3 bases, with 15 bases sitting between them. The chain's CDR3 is CASSFSATGNYEQYF. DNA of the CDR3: TGTGCCAGCAGTTTTAGTGCCACAGGGAACTACGAGCAGTACTTC.